Below, 5 T cell receptor beta chains from the same sample are listed, as sequenced in a study of identical twins. TCRdb recomputed calls from the 5' RACE reads with MiXCR, one row per CDR3 protein. The top ten hold approximately 0.48% of the sample, which has 500,000 to 550,000 distinct CDR3 sequences, approximately 20% seen once. These data are also associated with another study on yellow fever vaccine responses in identical twins.

Material for sequencing was CD4+ T cells sorted from blood. The receptors were gathered from a woman between 18 and 30 years old in good health.

This clonotype was recorded a few times. The CDR3 DNA is TGTGCCAGCAGTTACTCGATTGGTGAAACAGGGATGGGGCAGCGTGAGACCCAGTACTTC. Translation gives CASSYSIGETGMGQRETQYF. This chain connects TRBV6-2 or TRBV6-3 to TRBJ2-5; possible D gene TRBD1, 6 bases. The ends were cut back, 0 bases at V and 5 bases at J, with 28 bases in the middle. The germline V gene encodes CDR1 MNHEY and CDR2 SVGEGT. The CDR3 sequence is 20 residues long.

This chain links TRBV7-9 with TRBJ1-1, with D maybe TRBD1 (5 bases). Germline lookup yields CDR1 SEHNR and CDR2 FQNEAQ (reference sequence). Trimming left V 7 bases short and J 3 bases short, with 12 bases between. The CDR3 totals 13 residues. CDR3 amino acids: CASIPGGDTEAFF. CDR3 coding DNA: TGTGCCAGCATCCCCGGGGGGGACACTGAAGCTTTCTTT.

This clonotype came up a few times. The gene calls are TRBV11-1 and TRBJ2-2; the match to TRBD2 covers 12 bases. Germline V gene data show CDR1 as SGHAT and CDR2 as FQDESV (reference sequence). Trimming removed 1 base from V and 1 base from J; junction bases left unmatched: 13. This CDR3 comprises 21 residues. Written as DNA, the CDR3 is TGTGCCAGCAGCTTAGGGCAGGCCCCGCTAGCGGGGGGGAAGAACACCGGGGAGCTGTTTTTT. Amino acids: CASSLGQAPLAGGKNTGELFF.

The genes are TRBV5-6 and TRBJ2-5, with 10 bases identical to TRBD2. Germline CDR1 reads SGHDT; CDR2 reads YYEEEE. The V gene end was trimmed by 4 bases and the J gene end by 3 bases; junction bases not matched to a gene: 12. The CDR3 loop spans 17 amino acids. The chain's CDR3 is CASSTPYLSGGKETQYF. The CDR3 nucleotides are TGTGCCAGCAGCACACCGTACCTTAGCGGGGGGAAAGAGACCCAGTACTTC.

This clonotype was observed a few times. This chain links TRBV11-2 with TRBJ2-7; the D gene is possibly TRBD1 (6 bases). V lost 6 bases and J lost 0, with 15 bases in between. CDR3 length: 15 amino acids. Germline CDR1 reads SGHAT; CDR2 reads FQNNGV. CDR3 sequence reads: CASRRPGTLSYEQYF. Written as DNA, the CDR3 is TGTGCCAGCAGAAGACCCGGGACACTCTCCTACGAGCAGTACTTC.